The 19 T cell receptor beta chains below all came from one sample that was sequenced in a study of metastatic and nonmetastatic thyroid tumors. No patient had received any treatment before thyroid surgery. TCRdb redid the clone calls on the PCR reads using MiXCR. The sample lists around 46,000 clones, approximately 20% seen once, with approximately 3.6% in the top ten. The sample taken for sequencing was blood. All receptors derive from a male donor with papillary thyroid cancer or a benign thyroid nodule (not recorded which). Some clones in this sample may be carry-over from other donors' samples.

This clone was found many times. The chain uses TRBV5-1 and TRBJ1-3; 7 bases are a match to TRBD1. Germline V gene lookup returns CDR1 SGHRS and CDR2 YFSETQ. This CDR3 spans 17 amino acids. V lost 4 bases and J lost 4; bases outside the gene matches: 14. CDR3 nucleotide sequence: TGCGCCAGCAGCCCGGGGTGGAGGGGGCTGAGAGGAAACACCATATATTTT. It codes for CASSPGWRGLRGNTIYF.

The sample holds many counts of this clone. J is TRBJ1-5 and V is TRBV18; D remains ambiguous. This CDR3 is built from 15 residues. Germline V gives CDR1 KGHSH, CDR2 LQKENI. Between the trimmed V and J ends, which lost 4 bases and 5 bases, there was a span of 15 bases. Here the CDR3 DNA reads TGTGCCAGCTCACAATCGGGCGGGCGGGATCAGCCCCAGCATTTT. Protein: CASSQSGGRDQPQHF.

This clone was counted only a few times. The conserved phenylalanine or tryptophan is not found at the CDR3 terminus, so this likely reflects a read error. No DNA is shown, since the ends of the CDR3 on it are uncertain; the CDR3 is the one TCRdb lists. The genes are TRBV20-1 and TRBJ2-2. The germline V gene encodes CDR1 DFQATT and CDR2 SNEGSKA (reference sequence). From its first to its last residue, the CDR3 has 9 amino acids. Here the CDR3 reads CSARVGGAG.

This clone occurred a few times. CDR3 in amino acids: CASSGYIGGASYEQYF. In DNA, the CDR3 is TGTGCCAGCAGTGGATATATCGGGGGGGCTTCGTACGAGCAGTACTTC. V and J are TRBV6-1 and TRBJ2-7, with TRBD2 matching over 8 bases. The J segment lost 4 bases and the V segment lost 4 bases, leaving 12 bases of the junction unmatched. Germline values: CDR1 MNHNS, CDR2 SASEGT. The CDR3 spans 16 residues.

This clone was picked up many times. V is TRBV6-1 and J is TRBJ2-7, with 10 bases lining up with TRBD2. CDR1 is MNHNS and CDR2 is SASEGT in the germline V gene. The CDR3 length is 13 residues. Trimming at V came to 8 bases and at J to 4 bases, leaving 5 bases not matched to a gene. CDR3 in amino acids: CASGLAETYEQYF. As DNA, the CDR3 is TGTGCCAGCGGACTAGCGGAAACTTACGAGCAGTACTTC.

The sample holds many counts of this clone. The chain links TRBV20-1 to TRBJ1-5, with D maybe TRBD1 (6 bases). The V and J ends lost 4 bases and 0 bases respectively, with 25 bases between them. The germline gives CDR1 DFQATT, CDR2 SNEGSKA (reference sequence). This CDR3 has 19 amino acids. CDR3 nucleotides: TGCAGTGCTACCCCAATGTCGGCAGGGGCGTATTATAGCAATCAGCCCCAGCATTTT. Protein: CSATPMSAGAYYSNQPQHF.

The sample holds many counts of this clone. This chain connects TRBV9 to TRBJ2-7, with TRBD1 matching 8 bases. CDR1 and CDR2 (germline): SGDLS, YYNGEE. V shed 3 bases, J shed 7 bases, and the junction held 0 bases outside the gene matches. The CDR3 is 11 residues long. CDR3 protein: CASSGQGEQYF. The DNA of the CDR3 is TGTGCCAGCAGCGGACAGGGGGAGCAGTACTTC.

This clone was seen a few times. Compared with germline, one end of the junction differs, possibly owing to a read error. This sample includes further DNA sequences coding for the same CDR3. This chain connects TRBV28 to TRBJ2-1; TRBD2 is a possible D gene (5 bases). This CDR3 spans 15 amino acids. CDR1 and CDR2 from the germline V gene are MDHEN and SYDVKM. CDR3 region: CTSSSAGGPYNEQFF. CDR3 coding DNA: TGTACCAGCAGTTCAGCTGGAGGACCGTACAATGAGCAGTTCTTC.

This clone was counted ten times or more. The chain combines TRBV5-6 with TRBJ2-5; 8 bases map to TRBD1. The CDR3 covers 18 residues. The germline V gene has CDR1 SGHDT and CDR2 YYEEEE. Trimming took 2 bases from V and 2 from J; bases not matched to a gene: 14. CDR3: CASSLYGQGRSGQETQYF. The CDR3 DNA is TGTGCCAGCAGCTTATATGGACAGGGAAGGTCAGGTCAAGAGACCCAGTACTTC.

In this sample, this clone turned up a few times. A read error may produce the germline difference seen at one junction end. V usage is TRBV6-5 and J usage is TRBJ1-5, with 7 positions matching TRBD1. Germline V lookup: CDR1 MNHEY, CDR2 SVGAGI. The CDR3 spans 17 residues. The DNA of the CDR3 is TGTGCCAGCAGACCCAACAGGGGATCCGGTAGCAATCGGCCCCAGCATTTT. It specifies CASRPNRGSGSNRPQHF.

With respect to this clone: The junction departs from germline at one end; a sequencing error may be responsible. The J gene is TRBJ1-2, the V gene TRBV20-1, with D hard to call. This CDR3 has 14 residues. The germline V gene has CDR1 DFQATT and CDR2 SNEGSKA (reference sequence). CDR3 sequence (DNA): TGCAGTGCTAGATACCAGGCATCTCTCTATGACTACACCTTC. It encodes CSARYQASLYDYTF.

This clone showed up just a few times. This chain uses TRBV9 with TRBJ2-7; TRBD2 matches at 15 bases. This CDR3 region has 14 residues. With 5 bases clipped from V and 6 bases from J, the junction kept 3 bases outside the gene matches. Germline loops: CDR1 SGDLS, CDR2 YYNGEE. CDR3 DNA sequence: TGTGCCAGCAGTAAGGGACTAGCGGGAGGCGAGCAGTACTTC. It yields the protein CASSKGLAGGEQYF.

This clone was seen ten or more times. The V gene is TRBV20-1, the J gene TRBJ1-1; TRBD1 agrees at 7 bases. J lost 5 bases, V lost 1 base, and 10 bases had no gene match. This CDR3 contains 15 residues. Looked up from germline, CDR1 is DFQATT and CDR2 is SNEGSKA (reference sequence). CDR3 in DNA: TGCAGTGCTAGAGCGACCACAGGGGAGGCGACTGAAGCTTTCTTT. Amino acids: CSARATTGEATEAFF.

This clone was detected ten times or more. This sequence joins TRBV20-1 and TRBJ1-4; D may be TRBD1 (5 bases). The germline V gene encodes CDR1 DFQATT and CDR2 SNEGSKA (reference sequence). V shed 1 base and J shed 10 bases, with 13 bases lying between them. The CDR3 is made up of 13 amino acids. The CDR3: CSARGGVVGKLFF. The DNA of the CDR3 is TGCAGTGCTAGAGGAGGGGTTGTGGGAAAACTGTTTTTT.

The table lists this clone with a count of one. The chain joins TRBV5-6 to TRBJ1-1; D possibly corresponds to TRBD1 (5 bases). Germline V lookup: CDR1 SGHDT, CDR2 YYEEEE. V shed 7 bases and J shed 0 bases, with 13 bases lying between them. This CDR3 comprises 14 residues. CDR3 loop: CASGVDTLNTEAFF. DNA for the CDR3: TGTGCCAGCGGCGTGGACACACTGAACACTGAAGCTTTCTTT. Full variable domain (outside the CDR3, taken from reference TRBV5-6 and TRBJ1-1): DAGVTQSPTHLIKTRGQQVTLRCSPKSGHDTVSWYQQALGQGPQFIFQYYEEEERQRGNFPDRFSGHQFPNYSSELNVNALLLGDSALYLCASGVDTLNTEAFFGQGTRLTVV.

This clone was seen ten or more times. The chain has TRBV6-1 and TRBJ2-1; D might be TRBD1 (6 bases). CDR3 length: 15 amino acids. V was trimmed by 5 bases and J by 10 bases, leaving 21 bases between them. Looked up from germline, CDR1 is MNHNS and CDR2 is SASEGT. For the CDR3, the DNA is TGTGCCAGCAGTCCCCTCGACAGGCGAGTTCGAGAGCAGTTCTTC. Encoded protein: CASSPLDRRVREQFF.

The rearrangement uses TRBV20-1 and TRBJ1-1; D possibly corresponds to TRBD1 (6 bases). Trimming cost V 6 bases and J 4 bases, with 15 bases left between them. CDR1 and CDR2 from the germline V gene are DFQATT and SNEGSKA (reference sequence). CDR3 size: 13 residues. CDR3 sequence (DNA): TGCAGTGCGGGAAGACAGGTCTGCACTGAAGCTTTCTTT. Translating gives CSAGRQVCTEAFF.

The rearrangement uses TRBV4-1 and TRBJ1-6; D is unclear. The CDR3 runs 17 residues. Germline lookup yields CDR1 MGHRA and CDR2 YSYEKL. V was trimmed by 1 base and J by 2 bases, leaving 12 bases between them. CDR3 DNA: TGCGCCAGCAGCCAAGTGGACCTCGTTACCTATAATTCACCCCTCCACTTT. Protein sequence: CASSQVDLVTYNSPLHF.

The table lists this clone with many counts. This chain uses TRBV5-1 with TRBJ2-3, with 9 bases identical to TRBD1. CDR3 size: 15 residues. V was pared by 3 bases and J by 1 base, with 3 bases of the junction left unmatched. The germline V gene has CDR1 SGHRS and CDR2 YFSETQ. The CDR3 coding sequence is TGCGCCAGCAGCTCGGGACAGGGAGGCACAGATACGCAGTATTTT. It codes for CASSSGQGGTDTQYF.